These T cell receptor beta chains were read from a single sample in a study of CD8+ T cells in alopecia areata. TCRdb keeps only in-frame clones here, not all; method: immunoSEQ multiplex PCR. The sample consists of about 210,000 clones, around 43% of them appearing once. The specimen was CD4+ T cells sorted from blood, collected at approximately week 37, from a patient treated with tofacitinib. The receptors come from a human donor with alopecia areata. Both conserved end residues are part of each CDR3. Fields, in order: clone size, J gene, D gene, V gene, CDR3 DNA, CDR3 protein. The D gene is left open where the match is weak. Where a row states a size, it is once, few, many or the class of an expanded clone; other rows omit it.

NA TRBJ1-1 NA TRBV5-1 TGCGCCAGCCACTCTCGGGGGAGGGACACTGAAGCTTTCTTT CASHSRGRDTEAFF
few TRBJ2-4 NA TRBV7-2 TGTGCCAGCAGCTTAGGCGGCGTAGCCAAAAACATTCAGTACTTC CASSLGGVAKNIQYF
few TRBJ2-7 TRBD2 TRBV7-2 TGTGCCAGCAGCGCGGGACTACACTACGAGCAGTACTTC CASSAGLHYEQYF
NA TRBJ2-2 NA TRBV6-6 TGTGCCAGCGGGTGGGGGCGAACAGGGAACACCGGGGAGCTGTTTTTT CASGWGRTGNTGELFF
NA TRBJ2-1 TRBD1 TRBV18 TGTGCCAGCTCACCGGGACAGGAGACCTACAATGAGCAGTTCTTC CASSPGQETYNEQFF
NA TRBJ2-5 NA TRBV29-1 TGCAGCGTTGACCTCAACATCGCAGGGACCCAGTACTTC CSVDLNIAGTQYF
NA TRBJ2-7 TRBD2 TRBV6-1 TGTGCCAGCGCGGGGGGACTTACTAGAGAGCAGTACTTC CASAGGLTREQYF
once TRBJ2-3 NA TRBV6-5 TGTGCCAGCAGTTACTACGGGGGAGATACGCAGTATTTT CASSYYGGDTQYF
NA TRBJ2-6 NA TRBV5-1 TGCGCCAGCAGCTTGGCCCCCCGCTCTGGGGCCAACGTCCTGACTTTC CASSLAPRSGANVLTF
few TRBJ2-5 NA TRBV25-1 TGTGCCAGCAGCATTGAAGAGACCCAGTACTTC CASSIEETQYF
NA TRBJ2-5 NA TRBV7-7 TGTGCCAGCAGCTTAATAACTCAAGAGACCCAGTACTTC CASSLITQETQYF
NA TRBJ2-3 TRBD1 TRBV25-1 TGTGCCAGCAGGTTCGGACAGGGTACAGATACGCAGTATTTT CASRFGQGTDTQYF
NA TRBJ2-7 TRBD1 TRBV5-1 TGCGCCAGCAGCACGGGACAGGGATACGAGCAGTACTTC CASSTGQGYEQYF
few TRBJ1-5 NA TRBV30 TGTGCCTGGAGTGTAACAGGAAGAAGCAATCAGCCCCAGCATTTT CAWSVTGRSNQPQHF
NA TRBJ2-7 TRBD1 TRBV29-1 TGCAGCGTGATCACAGGGGGCCGGAACGAGCAGTACTTC CSVITGGRNEQYF
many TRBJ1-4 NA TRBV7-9 TGTGCCAGCAGCTTAGGAGACGGCCCCTTAGGAGAAAAACTGTTTTTT CASSLGDGPLGEKLFF
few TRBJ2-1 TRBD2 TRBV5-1 TGCGCCAGCAGCTTCAGGCTAGCGGGTAGATCCTACAATGAGCAGTTCTTC CASSFRLAGRSYNEQFF
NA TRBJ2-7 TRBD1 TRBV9 TGTGCCAGCTCCACAGGGGCGGTTTCCGAGCAGTACTTC CASSTGAVSEQYF
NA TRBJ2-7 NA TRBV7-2 TGTGCCAGCAGCTTTGGGTGGGAGCAGTACTTC CASSFGWEQYF
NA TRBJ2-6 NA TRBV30 TGTGCCTGGAGTATTGCGGGGCGAGGGATCTCTGGGGCCAACGTCCTGACTTTC CAWSIAGRGISGANVLTF
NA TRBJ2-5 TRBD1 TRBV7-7 TGTGCTAGCAGCCAGACAGGGTTAGAGACCCAGTACTTC CASSQTGLETQYF
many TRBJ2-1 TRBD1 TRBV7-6 TGTGCCAGCAGGGGGACAGGGGGATATGAGCAGTTCTTC CASRGTGGYEQFF
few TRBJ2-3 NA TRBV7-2 TGTGCCAGCAGCCCCGAGACTAGCACAGATACGCAGTATTTT CASSPETSTDTQYF
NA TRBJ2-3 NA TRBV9 TGTGCCAGCAGCCCCCGCCCTACTCCAGATACGCAGTATTTT CASSPRPTPDTQYF
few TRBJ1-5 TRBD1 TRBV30 TGTGCCTGGACCAAGGGGACAGACTACAATCAGCCCCAGCATTTT CAWTKGTDYNQPQHF
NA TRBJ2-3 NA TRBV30 TGTGCCTGGAGTGGTGATACGCAGTATTTT CAWSGDTQYF
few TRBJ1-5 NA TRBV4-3 TGCGCCAGCAGCCAAGATAGTTCGGGTCAGCCCCAGCATTTT CASSQDSSGQPQHF
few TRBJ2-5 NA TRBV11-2 TGTGCCAGCAGCTTAGCCCCTTTGTGGCCGGGGGAGACCCAGTACTTC CASSLAPLWPGETQYF